This section outlines one T cell receptor (beta chain) sequence together with its context. Its antigen remains unknown. Starting material of around 490 ng total RNA yielded TCR beta cDNA via a constant-region primer. Three rounds of nested multiplex PCR with slightly modified ARM-PCR produced TCR beta libraries. Amplification in the first two PCR rounds was performed using TRBV1-TRBV30 forward primers and a C-beta reverse primer for approximately 10 cycles each. MiXCR was run by TCRdb on the multiplex PCR reads, yielding one entry per CDR3 protein. In the table there are 100,000 or so distinct CDR3 sequences, under 70% of which are singletons. CDR1 and CDR2 (germline): SNHLY, FYNNEI. CDR3 length equals 15 residues. V lost 9 bases and J 7 bases, leaving 24 bases between the germline ends. It was from roughly 20-30 mg of unsorted bulk tissue that RNA and DNA were co-extracted. Chronic HBV infection was present, with no prior treatment. Five separate regions of each tumor underwent sampling.

The entry originates in a study of tumor-infiltrating lymphocytes in primary liver carcinoma. Broader study findings: Tumor-adjacent and tumor-blood pairs showed less overlap than tumor region pairs. Only about 8-24% of top clones occurred in every one of the five tumor regions.

The chain carries TRBV2 and TRBJ1-2; a weak D match, TRBD1 (5 bases). The sample consisted of liver tumor tissue from sampling region 2. Subset defined: tumor region T2, inferior pole. The receptor's source is an older woman with primary liver carcinoma and hepatitis B virus infection. CDR3 nucleotides: TGTGCCAGGACGGATGGGGACCTGTTGGAGGCTGGCTACACCTTC. It specifies CARTDGDLLEAGYTF.